This TCR beta chain was sequenced for a study of T cell responses to AZD1222 COVID-19 vaccine. Findings and caveats of the study: Two AZD1222 doses significantly raised spike-specific TCR breadth and depth over controls. The donor group comprised mostly white British people and more females; the analysis possibly underestimated clonal diversity. Spike as a whole was targeted by vaccine-associated CD4 TCRs, dominant at 160-218 and 743-854.

Generated by immunoSEQ multiplex PCR, the TCRdb table keeps only in-frame clones and is missing some. Among fewer than 120,000 clones listed, around nine tenths were seen once. The germline V gene has CDR1 MNHEY and CDR2 SVGAGI. Trimming pared 6 bases from V and 4 bases from J, leaving 18 bases between. The CDR3 has 15 residues. As regards this clone: What it recognizes is unknown.

This sequence was found in an adult who received the AZD1222 COVID-19 vaccine. The gene calls are TRBV6-5 and TRBJ1-1, with a weak D call TRBD1 (5 bases). The specimen was peripheral blood, collected 28 days after the second AZD1222 dose. CDR3 sequence reads: CASRGLGAAGTEAFF. The CDR3 DNA reads as TGTGCCAGCAGGGGATTAGGGGCAGCCGGCACTGAAGCTTTCTTT.